This paragraph reports one TCR beta chain. The target antigen is unknown. Trimming stripped 3 bases from V and 2 bases from J, with 17 bases between. This CDR3 is 15 amino acids long. In germline, CDR1 is GTSNPN, CDR2 SVGIG (reference sequence). This sample stems from a study of cytomegalovirus exposure and HLA in healthy donors. 60 Vbeta and 13 Jbeta primers were used in PCR. Sequencing was performed with immunoSEQ multiplex PCR; in TCRdb, only in-frame clones are kept and a portion is missing. The sample records around 99,000 clones, 74% being singletons. Study-wide findings and caveats: For cytomegalovirus status, the classifier reportedly gave diagnoses with high specificity and sensitivity.

This TCR came from a woman between 40 and 55 years old in good health and CMV-seropositive. Sequencing input: PBMCs. J is TRBJ2-7 and V is TRBV30; a possible D gene is TRBD1 (5 bases). The CDR3 loop reads CAWSPGQGRPYEQYF. The CDR3 bases are TGTGCCTGGAGCCCAGGCCAGGGTAGGCCCTACGAGCAGTACTTC.